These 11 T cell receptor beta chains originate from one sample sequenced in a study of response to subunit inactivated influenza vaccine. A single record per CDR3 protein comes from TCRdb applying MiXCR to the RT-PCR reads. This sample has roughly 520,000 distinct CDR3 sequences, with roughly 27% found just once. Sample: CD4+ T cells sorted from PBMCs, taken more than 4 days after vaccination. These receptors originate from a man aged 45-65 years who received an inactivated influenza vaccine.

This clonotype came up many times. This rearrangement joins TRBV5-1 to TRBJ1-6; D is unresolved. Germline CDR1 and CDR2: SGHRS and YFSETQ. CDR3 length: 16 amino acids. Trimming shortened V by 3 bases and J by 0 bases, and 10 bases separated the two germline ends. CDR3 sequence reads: CASSSDGSSYNSPLHF. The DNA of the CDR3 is TGCGCCAGCAGCTCCGACGGGAGCTCCTATAATTCACCCCTCCACTTT. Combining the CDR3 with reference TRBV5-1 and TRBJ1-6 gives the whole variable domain KAGVTQTPRYLIKTRGQQVTLSCSPISGHRSVSWYQQTPGQGLQFLFEYFSETQRNKGNFPGRFSGRQFSNSRSEMNVSTLELGDSALYLCASSSDGSSYNSPLHFGNGTRLTVT.

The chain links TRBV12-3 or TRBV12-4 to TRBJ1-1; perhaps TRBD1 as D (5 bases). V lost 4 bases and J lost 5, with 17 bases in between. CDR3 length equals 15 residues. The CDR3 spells CASSWAKGVWTEAFF. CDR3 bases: TGTGCCAGCAGTTGGGCAAAAGGGGTATGGACTGAAGCTTTCTTT.

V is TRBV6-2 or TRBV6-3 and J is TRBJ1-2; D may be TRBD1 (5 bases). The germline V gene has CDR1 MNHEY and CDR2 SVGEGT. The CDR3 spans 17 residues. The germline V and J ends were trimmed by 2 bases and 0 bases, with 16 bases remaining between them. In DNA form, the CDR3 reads TGTGCCAGCAGTTACCAAGTCGGTGACAGCACTAACTATGGCTACACCTTC. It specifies CASSYQVGDSTNYGYTF.

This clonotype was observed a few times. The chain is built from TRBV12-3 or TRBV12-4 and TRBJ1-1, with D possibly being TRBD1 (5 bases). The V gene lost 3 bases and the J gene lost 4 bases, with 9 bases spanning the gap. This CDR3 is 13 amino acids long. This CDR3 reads CASSFRGVTEAFF. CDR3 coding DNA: TGTGCCAGCAGTTTTAGGGGAGTCACTGAAGCTTTCTTT.

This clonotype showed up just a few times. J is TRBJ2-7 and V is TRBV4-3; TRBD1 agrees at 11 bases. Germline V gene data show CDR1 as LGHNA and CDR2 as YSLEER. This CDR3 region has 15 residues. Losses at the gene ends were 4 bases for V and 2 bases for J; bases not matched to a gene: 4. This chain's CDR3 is CASSPSGQGAYEQYF. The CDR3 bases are TGCGCCAGCAGCCCTTCGGGACAGGGGGCCTACGAGCAGTACTTC.

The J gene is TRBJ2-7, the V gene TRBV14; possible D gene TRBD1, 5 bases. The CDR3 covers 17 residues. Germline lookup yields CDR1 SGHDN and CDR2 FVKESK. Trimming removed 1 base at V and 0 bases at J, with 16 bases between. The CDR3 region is CASSQGRTFQASYEQYF. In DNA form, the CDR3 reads TGTGCCAGCAGCCAAGGACGGACATTTCAGGCCTCCTACGAGCAGTACTTC.

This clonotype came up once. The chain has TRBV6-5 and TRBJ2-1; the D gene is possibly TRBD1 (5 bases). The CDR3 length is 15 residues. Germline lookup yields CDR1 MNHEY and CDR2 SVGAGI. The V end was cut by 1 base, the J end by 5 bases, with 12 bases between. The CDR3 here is CASSYLGQGNNEQFF. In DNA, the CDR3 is TGTGCCAGCAGTTACTTAGGGCAGGGTAACAATGAGCAGTTCTTC.

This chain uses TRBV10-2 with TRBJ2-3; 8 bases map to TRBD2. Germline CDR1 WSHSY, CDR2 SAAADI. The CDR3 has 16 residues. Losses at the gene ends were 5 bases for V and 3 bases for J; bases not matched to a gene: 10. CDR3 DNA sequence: TGCGCCAGCAGTAAACAACGGACTAGCTCTACAGATACGCAGTATTTT. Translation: CASSKQRTSSTDTQYF.

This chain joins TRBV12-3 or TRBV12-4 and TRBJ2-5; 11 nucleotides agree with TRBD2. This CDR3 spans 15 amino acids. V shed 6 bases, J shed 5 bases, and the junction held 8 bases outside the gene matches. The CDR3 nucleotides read TGTGCCAGCAGGGGGCTAGCGGGGGGTAGGGAGACCCAGTACTTC. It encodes CASRGLAGGRETQYF.

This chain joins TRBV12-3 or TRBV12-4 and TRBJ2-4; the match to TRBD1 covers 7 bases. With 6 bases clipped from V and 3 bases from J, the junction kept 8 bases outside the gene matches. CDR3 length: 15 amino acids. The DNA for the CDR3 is TGTGCCAGCAGCCCGACAGGGATCGACAAAAACATTCAGTACTTC. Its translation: CASSPTGIDKNIQYF.

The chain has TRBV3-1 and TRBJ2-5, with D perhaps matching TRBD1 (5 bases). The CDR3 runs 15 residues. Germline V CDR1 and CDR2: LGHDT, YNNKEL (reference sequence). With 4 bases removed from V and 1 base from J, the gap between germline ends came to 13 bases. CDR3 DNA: TGTGCCAGCAGCCTTCAGGGTTTAGCCCAAGAGACCCAGTACTTC. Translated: CASSLQGLAQETQYF.